Given below is one T cell receptor (beta chain) in context. Its target is not known. This sample was taken from a study of blood T cells in healthy people across ages. Study results and caveats: As age increased, TCR beta diversity per million T cells fell in a roughly linear fashion.

Sample-barcoded 5' priming and a J-beta primer mix drove a second PCR of 7 to 11 cycles. Using its own MiXCR run on the 5' RACE reads, TCRdb lists one record per CDR3 protein. The sample carries roughly 1,500,000 distinct CDR3 sequences, 40% to 50% recorded once. Between the trimmed V and J ends, which lost 7 bases and 3 bases, there was a span of 12 bases. From germline, CDR1 is MNHEY and CDR2 SVGEGT. CDR3 length equals 13 residues. The receptor was isolated from a woman younger than 35 in good health. The chain has TRBV6-2 or TRBV6-3 and TRBJ1-2; D remains unclear. The specimen was blood. The CDR3 loop reads CASNPTSYYGYTF. The CDR3 DNA is TGTGCCAGCAACCCGACATCGTACTATGGCTACACCTTC.